A selection of T cell receptor beta chains follows, all from one sample in a study of T-cell memory formation after mild COVID-19. TCRdb recomputed calls from the 5' RACE reads with MiXCR, one row per CDR3 protein. The profile covers a few hundred thousand distinct CDR3 sequences, with around a quarter appearing a single time and around 12% taken by the ten largest. Sequencing used PBMCs or a T cell subset sorted from them (not recorded which). All receptors come from an adult woman who had mild COVID-19 (a few samples of this study predate the infection). Cell type and time point are not known. Each CDR3 is given with its conserved first and last residue. D genes are given only for firm matches. Size is stated for part of the rows, as once, few or many counts, or as a class when the clone is expanded.

few	TRBV5-1	TRBD1	TRBJ2-3	CASSWWDRRTDTQYF	TGCGCCAGCAGCTGGTGGGACAGGCGCACAGATACGCAGTATTTT
few	TRBV4-3	TRBD2	TRBJ2-7	CASSQDSSGRSSYEQYF	TGCGCCAGCAGCCAAGATTCTAGCGGGAGGAGCTCCTACGAGCAGTACTTC
.	TRBV20-1	TRBD2	TRBJ2-7	CSAIWRERTYEQYF	TGCAGTGCTATCTGGCGGGAGAGAACCTACGAGCAGTACTTC
.	TRBV12-3/TRBV12-4	.	TRBJ2-7	CASSPDRQAAYEQYF	TGTGCCAGCAGCCCTGACAGGCAAGCTGCCTACGAGCAGTACTTC
.	TRBV20-1	TRBD1	TRBJ1-5	CSARDREGQSNQPQHF	TGCAGTGCTAGGGACAGGGAAGGGCAAAGCAATCAGCCCCAGCATTTT
.	TRBV20-1	.	TRBJ1-1	CSANGNTEAFF	TGCAGTGCTAACGGGAACACTGAAGCTTTCTTT
.	TRBV10-2	TRBD2	TRBJ2-5	CASSGGSGGEETQYF	TGCGCCAGCAGTGGGGGTAGCGGGGGGGAGGAGACCCAGTACTTC
few	TRBV4-3	TRBD2	TRBJ2-5	CASSGTSGTQETQYF	TGCGCCAGCAGCGGGACTAGCGGGACCCAAGAGACCCAGTACTTC
.	TRBV4-3	TRBD1	TRBJ1-2	CASSQDIGQGVDYGYTF	TGCGCCAGCAGCCAAGACATAGGACAGGGGGTTGACTATGGCTACACCTTC
many	TRBV6-2/TRBV6-3	TRBD2	TRBJ2-2	CASSYSRTSVNTGELFF	TGTGCCAGCAGTTACTCACGGACTAGCGTAAACACCGGGGAGCTGTTTTTT
few	TRBV12-3/TRBV12-4	.	TRBJ2-3	CASSPGGLGDTQYF	TGTGCCAGCAGCCCAGGGGGGCTGGGAGATACGCAGTATTTT
.	TRBV20-1	.	TRBJ2-5	CSAGPGETQYF	TGCAGTGCTGGCCCGGGAGAGACCCAGTACTTC
.	TRBV29-1	.	TRBJ2-2	CSVELETGELFF	TGCAGCGTTGAATTAGAAACCGGGGAGCTGTTTTTT
.	TRBV6-2/TRBV6-3	.	TRBJ2-7	CASSYFRDRPYEQYF	TGTGCCAGCAGTTACTTCCGGGACCGACCCTACGAGCAGTACTTC